The sequence of this T cell receptor (beta chain) was determined in a study of blood T cell repertoires in COVID-19. Study summary: Samples taken during acute and convalescent COVID-19 were collected in the United States, Italy and Spain. From T cells, B-cell-depleted T cells, or PBMCs came the material, which was cDNA or gDNA.

CDR3 length: 16 residues. Germline V gene data show CDR1 as SEHNR and CDR2 as FQNEAQ (reference sequence). J was trimmed by 8 bases and V by 4 bases; bases with no gene match: 16. Clones were read by immunoSEQ multiplex PCR, and TCRdb kept only the in-frame ones, dropping some. The table has around 200,000 clones, 80% to 90% seen once. Sequencing input: peripheral blood. The source is a human donor with active or convalescent COVID-19. The donor label of this sample is uncertain. V gene TRBV7-9 combines with J gene TRBJ2-7; 8 nucleotides line up with TRBD1. In DNA, the CDR3 is TGTGCCAGCAGCTCCATCGGTCCAGGGGGCGCGAGGAAGCAGTACTTC. Residues: CASSSIGPGGARKQYF. Full variable domain (remainder filled in from reference TRBV7-9 and TRBJ2-7): DTGVSQNPRHKITKRGQNVTFRCDPISEHNRLYWYRQTLGQGPEFLTYFQNEAQLEKSRLLSDRFSAERPKGSFSTLEIQRTEQGDSAMYLCASSSIGPGGARKQYFGPGTRLTVT.